The 15 T cell receptor beta chains listed next were all sequenced from one sample in a study of cytomegalovirus exposure and HLA in healthy donors. Sequencing used immunoSEQ multiplex PCR; TCRdb keeps in-frame clones, though not all of them. The sample records 80,000 to 100,000 clones, over 75% being singletons. The sample comprised PBMCs. The origin of the receptors is a man between 18 and 35 years old in good health and CMV-seropositive.

This clone showed up just once. V usage is TRBV4-2 and J usage is TRBJ2-7; the match to TRBD1 covers 9 bases. The V and J ends lost 1 base and 1 base, in that order; junction bases with no gene match: 2. Germline loops: CDR1 LGHNA, CDR2 YNFKEQ. The CDR3 has 15 amino acids. Here the CDR3 reads CASSQGDRVSYEQYF. The CDR3 nucleotides are TGTGCCAGCAGCCAAGGGGACAGGGTATCCTACGAGCAGTACTTC.

This clone came up once. The chain joins TRBV5-6 to TRBJ2-3; TRBD2 agrees at 10 bases. With 1 base clipped from V and 4 bases from J, the junction kept 6 bases outside the gene matches. The CDR3 covers 16 residues. In germline, CDR1 is SGHDT, CDR2 YYEEEE. CDR3 nucleotide sequence: TGTGCCAGCAGCTTGAGGGGTAGCGGGAGGTCAGATACGCAGTATTTT. Protein: CASSLRGSGRSDTQYF.

This clone was recorded once. CDR3 region: CATSRVWRGQETQYF. CDR3 in DNA: TGTGCCACCAGCAGAGTGTGGAGGGGCCAAGAGACCCAGTACTTC. J is TRBJ2-5 and V is TRBV15; possibly TRBD2 for D (6 bases). The CDR3 spans 15 residues. V was pared by 1 base and J by 1 base, with 10 bases between. Germline V gene sequence: CDR1 LNHNV, CDR2 YYDKDF (reference sequence).

V and J are TRBV5-3 and TRBJ1-6; possibly TRBD1 for D (5 bases). TRBV5-3 is placed among ORFs of uncertain function. The CDR3 sequence is 16 residues long. The V end was cut by 3 bases, the J end by 9 bases, with 19 bases between. CDR3 coding DNA: TGTGCCAGAAGCTCATTCTCTAGGGGCGGGGGTTCACCCCTCCACTTT. It is translated as CARSSFSRGGGSPLHF.

The chain joins TRBV19 to TRBJ1-1, with D perhaps matching TRBD1 (5 bases). Germline V lookup: CDR1 LNHDA, CDR2 SQIVND (reference sequence). V was cut by 2 bases and J by 5 bases, with 12 bases left in between. There are 14 residues in the CDR3. This CDR3 is CASSIRGIVTEAFF. DNA for the CDR3: TGTGCCAGTAGTATAAGGGGAATTGTGACTGAAGCTTTCTTT. Filled out from reference TRBV19 and TRBJ1-1, the complete variable domain reads DGGITQSPKYLFRKEGQNVTLSCEQNLNHDAMYWYRQDPGQGLRLIYYSQIVNDFQKGDIAEGYSVSREKKESFPLTVTSAQKNPTAFYLCASSIRGIVTEAFFGQGTRLTVV.

This chain links TRBV19 with TRBJ1-6; TRBD1 matches 9 bases. Germline V gives CDR1 LNHDA, CDR2 SQIVND (reference sequence). Trimming took 9 bases from V and 9 from J; bases not matched to a gene: 18. The CDR3 runs 17 residues. In DNA, the CDR3 is TGTGCCAGCAGAACCGGGACAGGGTTTGAGGTTGGTTCACCCCTCCACTTT. Residues: CASRTGTGFEVGSPLHF.

The rearrangement joins TRBV9 to TRBJ2-7; D gene ambiguous. This CDR3 is 15 amino acids long. V shed 0 bases and J shed 0 bases, with 10 bases lying between them. The germline gives CDR1 SGDLS, CDR2 YYNGEE. The CDR3 loop reads CASSVGERNSYEQYF. CDR3 nucleotides: TGTGCCAGCAGCGTAGGCGAGCGCAACTCCTACGAGCAGTACTTC.

This CDR3 reads CSVTEEGTNQPQHF. The CDR3 DNA reads TGCAGCGTCACCGAGGAGGGGACTAATCAGCCCCAGCATTTT. The J gene is TRBJ1-5, the V gene TRBV29-1, with D possibly being TRBD1 (5 bases). Per the germline V gene, CDR1 is SQVTM and CDR2 is ANQGSEA. Trimming stripped 6 bases from V and 4 bases from J, with 16 bases between. CDR3 length: 14 residues.

This clone has only one observation. The gene calls are TRBV6-5 and TRBJ1-3; weak D call: TRBD1 (5 bases). This CDR3 is built from 14 residues. The V gene lost 7 bases and the J gene lost 2 bases, with 12 bases spanning the gap. Per the germline V gene, CDR1 is MNHEY and CDR2 is SVGAGI. In DNA, the CDR3 is TGTGCCAGCACCAGATCAGGGACTGGAAACACCATATATTTT. This sequence encodes CASTRSGTGNTIYF.

This sequence joins TRBV6-1 and TRBJ2-1, with D possibly matching TRBD2 (5 bases). The germline V gene has CDR1 MNHNS and CDR2 SASEGT. The CDR3 has 16 amino acids. The germline V and J ends were trimmed by 3 bases and 3 bases, with 15 bases remaining between them. The CDR3 DNA follows: TGTGCCAGCAGTGATTATTCCGTAGCGAGCTACAATGAGCAGTTCTTC. It encodes CASSDYSVASYNEQFF.

The chain employs TRBV9 and TRBJ2-2; 11 nucleotides match TRBD2. V shed 4 bases and J 7 bases; nucleotides not matched to a gene: 9. CDR1 is SGDLS, CDR2 YYNGEE, per germline. This CDR3 is built from 16 residues. The CDR3 loop is CASSLTSGDGHGELFF. CDR3 in DNA: TGTGCCAGCAGCTTGACTAGCGGGGACGGTCACGGGGAGCTGTTTTTT.

This chain connects TRBV29-1 to TRBJ1-1; D is undetermined. There are 11 residues in the CDR3. V was trimmed by 4 bases and J by 0 bases, leaving 3 bases between them. Germline V lookup: CDR1 SQVTM, CDR2 ANQGSEA. The CDR3 coding sequence is TGCAGCGTTGCTCTGAACACTGAAGCTTTCTTT. This sequence encodes CSVALNTEAFF.

This clone has a handful of counts. V and J are TRBV27 and TRBJ2-2, with 9 bases fitting TRBD1. With 6 bases clipped from V and 6 bases from J, the junction kept 8 bases outside the gene matches. CDR1 is MNHEY and CDR2 is SMNVEV in the germline V gene (reference sequence). This CDR3 has 15 residues. The CDR3 nucleotides are TGTGCCAGCAGCCCACAGGGGGCGCCCGCCGGGGAGCTGTTTTTT. Amino acid sequence: CASSPQGAPAGELFF.

The CDR3 region is CASRLTQGFSMDNEQFF. The CDR3, as DNA: TGTGCCAGTAGGTTAACACAGGGGTTCAGTATGGACAATGAGCAGTTCTTC. This chain connects TRBV19 to TRBJ2-1; the match to TRBD1 covers 7 bases. The CDR3 is made up of 17 amino acids. J lost 5 bases, V lost 6 bases, and 16 bases had no gene match. Germline assignment: CDR1 LNHDA and CDR2 SQIVND (reference sequence).

The chain has TRBV9 and TRBJ1-2, with a possible D match to TRBD1 (5 bases). The V and J ends lost 4 bases and 4 bases respectively, with 20 bases between them. Germline values: CDR1 SGDLS, CDR2 YYNGEE. The CDR3 runs 16 residues. The chain's CDR3 is CASSPLDTSPSYGYTF. CDR3 nucleotide sequence: TGTGCCAGCAGCCCATTGGACACTTCGCCTTCCTATGGCTACACCTTC.